This TCR beta chain was retrieved from a study of blood T cell repertoires in COVID-19. Study-wide context: The analysed material was cDNA or gDNA that came from T cells, B-cell-depleted T cells, or PBMCs.

V lost 0 bases and J lost 3, with 12 bases in between. CDR3 length: 15 amino acids. The germline CDR1 and CDR2 sequences are SGHRS and YFSETQ. Among Cohort 3 donors, those recovered had two negative PCRs, clearance, or symptom resolution. Sequencing used immunoSEQ multiplex PCR; TCRdb keeps in-frame clones, though not all of them. This sample has roughly 250,000 clones, with about 89% found just once. The source material was PBMCs or T cells enriched from blood (not recorded which). The chain carries TRBV5-1 and TRBJ2-5, with D unclear. The receptor's source is a woman under 30 who had recovered from COVID-19. In nucleotides, the CDR3 is TGCGCCAGCAGCTTGGCGGCAGGCGATGAAGAGACCCAGTACTTC. Protein: CASSLAAGDEETQYF.